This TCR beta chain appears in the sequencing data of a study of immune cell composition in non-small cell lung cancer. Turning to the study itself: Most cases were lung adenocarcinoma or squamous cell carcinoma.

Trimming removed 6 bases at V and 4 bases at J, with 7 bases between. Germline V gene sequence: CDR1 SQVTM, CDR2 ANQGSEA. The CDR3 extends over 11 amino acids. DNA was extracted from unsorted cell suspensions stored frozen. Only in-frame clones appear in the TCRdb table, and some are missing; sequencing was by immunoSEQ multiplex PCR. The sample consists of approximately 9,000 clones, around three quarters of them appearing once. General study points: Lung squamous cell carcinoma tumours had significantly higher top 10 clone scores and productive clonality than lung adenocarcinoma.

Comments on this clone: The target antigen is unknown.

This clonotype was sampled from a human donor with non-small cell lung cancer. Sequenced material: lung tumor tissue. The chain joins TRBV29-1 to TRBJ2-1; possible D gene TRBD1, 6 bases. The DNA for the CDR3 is TGCAGCGTCACAGGGTACAATGAGCAGTTCTTC. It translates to CSVTGYNEQFF.